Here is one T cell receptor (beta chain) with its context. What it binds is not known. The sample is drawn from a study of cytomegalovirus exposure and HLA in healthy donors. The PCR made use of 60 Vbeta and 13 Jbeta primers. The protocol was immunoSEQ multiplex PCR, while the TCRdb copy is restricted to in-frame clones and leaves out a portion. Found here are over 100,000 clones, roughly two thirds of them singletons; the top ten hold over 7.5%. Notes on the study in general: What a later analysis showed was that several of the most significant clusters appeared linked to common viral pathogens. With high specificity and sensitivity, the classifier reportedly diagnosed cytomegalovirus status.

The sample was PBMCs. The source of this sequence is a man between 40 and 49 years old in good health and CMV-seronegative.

CDR3 in amino acids: CASSLIGGAYEQYF. The CDR3 nucleotides read TGTGCCAGCAGCTTGATCGGAGGAGCCTACGAGCAGTACTTC. This chain uses TRBV11-2 with TRBJ2-7; perhaps TRBD2 as D (5 bases). Trimming removed 3 bases from V and 2 bases from J, with 11 bases in between. Germline V gene lookup returns CDR1 SGHAT and CDR2 FQNNGV. The CDR3 length is 14 residues.